The 16 T cell receptor beta chains in this list originate from one sample, sequenced in a study of blood T cells in healthy people across ages. Primed by a sample-barcoded 5' primer and a J-beta primer mix, a second PCR proceeded for about 7 to 11 cycles. A single record per CDR3 protein comes from TCRdb applying MiXCR to the 5' RACE reads. The sample yields hundreds of thousands of distinct CDR3 sequences, roughly half seen once. The source material was blood. Receptors were obtained from a woman aged 80 or over in good health.

The gene calls are TRBV6-5 and TRBJ2-2; D gene ambiguous. V dropped 1 base and J dropped 4 bases, with 10 bases sitting between them. From germline, CDR1 is MNHEY and CDR2 SVGAGI. The CDR3 covers 15 residues. The CDR3 DNA reads TGTGCCAGCAGTTACTTTGGGTCGGGCACCGGGGAGCTGTTTTTT. It translates to CASSYFGSGTGELFF.

The chain carries TRBV27 and TRBJ2-6; perhaps TRBD1 as D (5 bases). Germline V gene data show CDR1 as MNHEY and CDR2 as SMNVEV (reference sequence). Trimming took off 0 bases at V and 2 bases at J, with 11 bases between the two ends. The CDR3 is 17 residues long. CDR3 sequence (DNA): TGTGCCAGCAGTTTATCGGGGCCGCTCCCTGGGGCCAACGTCCTGACTTTC. Encoded protein: CASSLSGPLPGANVLTF.

This clonotype was observed at least ten times. The chain carries TRBV7-9 and TRBJ1-4; no clear D gene. The CDR3 has 17 amino acids. Germline CDR1 is SEHNR and CDR2 is FQNEAQ (reference sequence). Deletions cut 1 base from V and 8 bases from J, with 20 bases between. The CDR3 sequence is CASSLGAGLGSGEKLFF. In DNA form, the CDR3 reads TGTGCCAGCAGCTTAGGGGCCGGTTTGGGGAGCGGCGAAAAACTGTTTTTT.

This clonotype has more than one count but fewer than ten. This chain uses TRBV9 with TRBJ2-7, with D hard to call. CDR3 size: 13 residues. Germline values: CDR1 SGDLS, CDR2 YYNGEE. V was shortened by 3 bases and J by 3 bases, with 10 bases between the two germline ends. In nucleotides, the CDR3 is TGTGCCAGCAGCGCCGAACCAGACTACGAGCAGTACTTC. It yields the protein CASSAEPDYEQYF.

This clonotype was seen once. A read error may explain this, as a much larger clone is one base away. This chain connects TRBV20-1 to TRBJ2-1; D not certain. The end of the DNA fits TRBJ2-7 better, so the J call may be wrong. Germline CDR1 is DFQATT and CDR2 is SNEGSKA (reference sequence). The CDR3 contains 14 residues. CDR3 in DNA: TGCAGTGCTACACTCGCGAGCTCCTGCAATGAGCAGTACTTC. Translating it yields CSATLASSCNEQYF.

In this sample, this clonotype turned up many times. The chain carries TRBV7-7 and TRBJ2-1; 7 bases line up with TRBD1. Germline assignment: CDR1 SSHAT and CDR2 FNYEAQ (reference sequence). The CDR3 extends over 15 amino acids. Unmatched junction bases numbered 5, after V lost 6 bases and J lost 0 bases. The CDR3 DNA sequence: TGTGCCAGCAGTTTAACAGGGGCCTCCTACAATGAGCAGTTCTTC. This codes for CASSLTGASYNEQFF.

The chain employs TRBV7-9 and TRBJ2-1; the match to TRBD2 covers 8 bases. The J segment lost 3 bases and the V segment lost 5 bases, leaving 9 bases of the junction unmatched. Germline loops: CDR1 SEHNR, CDR2 FQNEAQ (reference sequence). The CDR3 covers 16 residues. The CDR3 DNA reads TGTGCCAGCAGCCTAGATCATAGCGGGAACTACAATGAGCAGTTCTTC. Its translation is CASSLDHSGNYNEQFF.

In this sample, this clonotype turned up a few times. CDR3 sequence (DNA): TGTGCCAGCAGCGCCCAATACAGGAACACTGAAGCTTTCTTT. Amino acids: CASSAQYRNTEAFF. J is TRBJ1-1 and V is TRBV7-2, with D uncertain. Germline CDR1 and CDR2: SGHTA and FQGNSA. Trimming took 5 bases from V and 1 from J, leaving 11 bases between them. The CDR3 runs to 14 residues.

This clonotype has just a few counts. This chain joins TRBV10-3 and TRBJ1-5, with 7 bases that match TRBD1. Trimming took 7 bases from V and 6 from J; bases not matched to a gene: 6. This CDR3 is built from 13 residues. In germline, CDR1 is ENHRY, CDR2 SYGVKD. In DNA, the CDR3 is TGTGCCATCACCGAGGGGGCTGGTCAGCCCCAGCATTTT. Its protein product is CAITEGAGQPQHF.

Many counts were recorded for this clonotype. The V call is TRBV20-1, the J call TRBJ2-1; D perhaps matches TRBD1 (5 bases). Germline V gene data show CDR1 as DFQATT and CDR2 as SNEGSKA (reference sequence). The CDR3 has 13 amino acids. V gave up 3 bases and J gave up 8 bases, with 14 bases separating them. The CDR3 spells CSASIQGDDEQFF. DNA of the CDR3: TGCAGTGCTAGTATTCAGGGCGATGATGAGCAGTTCTTC.

On this clonotype: This may come from a read error, since a much larger clone is one base off. V is TRBV5-1 and J is TRBJ2-1; 7 bases fit TRBD1. Germline V gene data show CDR1 as SGHRS and CDR2 as YFSETQ. This CDR3 has 15 amino acids. DNA of the CDR3: TGCGCCAGCAGCAGGACCGGGACAGTAGACAATAAGCAGTTCTTC. Its protein product is CASSRTGTVDNKQFF.

The J gene is TRBJ1-2, the V gene TRBV28; unclear D gene. V lost 3 bases, J lost 8 bases, and 13 bases lay in between. CDR1 is MDHEN, CDR2 SYDVKM, per germline. CDR3 length: 13 amino acids. As DNA, the CDR3 is TGTGCCAGCAGTTTTAACCAGGCGAGGGGCTACACCTTC. Translation: CASSFNQARGYTF.

This sequence joins TRBV20-1 and TRBJ1-6; no definite D call. CDR3 length: 15 amino acids. Germline CDR1 reads DFQATT; CDR2 reads SNEGSKA (reference sequence). V was cut by 2 bases and J by 5 bases, with 13 bases left in between. CDR3 sequence: CSARNPKGNNSPLHF. The DNA of the CDR3 is TGCAGTGCTAGAAACCCAAAAGGCAATAATTCACCCCTCCACTTT.

This clonotype has ten or more counts. The rearrangement links TRBV27 to TRBJ1-2; 7 bases are shared with TRBD1. The V gene's germline CDR1 is MNHEY and CDR2 SMNVEV (reference sequence). CDR3 size: 13 residues. The trim removed 2 bases at V and 7 bases at J, leaving 4 bases unmatched. This CDR3 reads CASSLTAGGGYTF. CDR3 sequence (DNA): TGTGCCAGCAGTTTAACGGCAGGGGGTGGCTACACCTTC.

The rearrangement uses TRBV7-2 and TRBJ2-7; no reliable D call. The DNA matches TRBJ2-4 better at its end, which makes the J call doubtful. The CDR3 length is 14 residues. CDR1 is SGHTA and CDR2 is FQGNSA in the germline V gene. The CDR3 region is CASSFFVLRDIQYF. The CDR3 DNA is TGTGCCAGCAGCTTCTTTGTCCTAAGGGACATTCAGTACTTC.

This clonotype was seen a few times. It may be a read error: a sequence one base away is much more abundant. V gene TRBV29-1 combines with J gene TRBJ2-7; D ambiguous. This CDR3 region has 13 residues. Looked up from germline, CDR1 is SQVTM and CDR2 is ANQGSEA. Deletions cut 7 bases from V and 0 bases from J, with 13 bases between. CDR3 residues: CSAGVSASYEQYF. For the CDR3, the DNA is TGCAGCGCTGGAGTCTCGGCCTCCTACGAGCAGTACTTC.